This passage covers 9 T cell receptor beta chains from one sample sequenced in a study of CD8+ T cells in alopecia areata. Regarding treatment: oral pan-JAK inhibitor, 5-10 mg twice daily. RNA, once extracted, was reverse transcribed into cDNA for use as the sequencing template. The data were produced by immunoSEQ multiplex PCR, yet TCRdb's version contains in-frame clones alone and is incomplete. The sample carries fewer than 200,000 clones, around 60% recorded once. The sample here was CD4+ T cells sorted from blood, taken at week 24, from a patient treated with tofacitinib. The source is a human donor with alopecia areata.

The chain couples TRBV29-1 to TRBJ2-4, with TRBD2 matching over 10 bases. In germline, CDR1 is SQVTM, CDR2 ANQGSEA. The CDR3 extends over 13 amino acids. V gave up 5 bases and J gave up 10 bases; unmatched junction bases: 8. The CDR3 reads CSVRAGGPGIQYF. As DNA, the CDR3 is TGCAGCGTTAGAGCGGGGGGGCCAGGGATTCAGTACTTC.

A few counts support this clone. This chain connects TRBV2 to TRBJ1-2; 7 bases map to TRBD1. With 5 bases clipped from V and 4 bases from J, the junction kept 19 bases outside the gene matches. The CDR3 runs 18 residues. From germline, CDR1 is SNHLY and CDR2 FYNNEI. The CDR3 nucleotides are TGTGCCAGCAGTAGGGACAGAAACACCAGGGGAGCCTCCTATGGCTACACCTTC. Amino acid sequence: CASSRDRNTRGASYGYTF.

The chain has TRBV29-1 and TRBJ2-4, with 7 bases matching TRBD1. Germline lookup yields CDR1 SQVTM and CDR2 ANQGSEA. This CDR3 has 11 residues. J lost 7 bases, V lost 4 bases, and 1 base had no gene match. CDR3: CSVVRGNIQYF. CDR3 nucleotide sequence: TGCAGCGTTGTCAGGGGGAACATTCAGTACTTC.

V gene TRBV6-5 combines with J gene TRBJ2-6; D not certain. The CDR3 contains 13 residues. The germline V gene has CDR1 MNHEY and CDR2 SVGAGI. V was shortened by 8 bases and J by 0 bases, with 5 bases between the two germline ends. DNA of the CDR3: TGTGCCAGCTGTATCTCTGGGGCCAACGTCCTGACTTTC. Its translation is CASCISGANVLTF.

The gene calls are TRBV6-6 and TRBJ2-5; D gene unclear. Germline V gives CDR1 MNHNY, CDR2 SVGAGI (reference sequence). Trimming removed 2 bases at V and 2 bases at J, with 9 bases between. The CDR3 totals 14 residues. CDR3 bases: TGTGCCAGCAGTTACGGCAGCCTACAAGAGACCCAGTACTTC. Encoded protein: CASSYGSLQETQYF.

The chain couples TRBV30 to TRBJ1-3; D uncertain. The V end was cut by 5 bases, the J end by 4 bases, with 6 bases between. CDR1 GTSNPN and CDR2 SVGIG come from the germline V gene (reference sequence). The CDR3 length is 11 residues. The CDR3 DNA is TGTGCCTGGCTCACCGGAAACACCATATATTTT. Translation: CAWLTGNTIYF.

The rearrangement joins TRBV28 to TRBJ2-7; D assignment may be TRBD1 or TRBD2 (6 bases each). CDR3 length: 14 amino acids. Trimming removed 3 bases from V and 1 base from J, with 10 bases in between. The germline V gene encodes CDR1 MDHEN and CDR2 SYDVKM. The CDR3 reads CASSLGGQSYEQYF. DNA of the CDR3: TGTGCCAGCAGTTTGGGAGGACAGTCCTACGAGCAGTACTTC.

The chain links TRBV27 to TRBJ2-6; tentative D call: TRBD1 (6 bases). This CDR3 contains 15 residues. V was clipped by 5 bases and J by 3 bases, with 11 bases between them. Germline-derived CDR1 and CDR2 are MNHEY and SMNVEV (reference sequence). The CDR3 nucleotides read TGTGCCAGCAGTCCCGGGACAATTGGGGCCAACGTCCTGACTTTC. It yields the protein CASSPGTIGANVLTF.

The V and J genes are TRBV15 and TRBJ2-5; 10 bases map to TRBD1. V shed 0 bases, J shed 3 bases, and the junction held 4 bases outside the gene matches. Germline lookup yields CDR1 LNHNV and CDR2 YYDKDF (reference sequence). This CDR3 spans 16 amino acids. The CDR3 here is CATSRDSGQGEETQYF. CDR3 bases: TGTGCCACCAGCAGAGATTCCGGACAGGGGGAAGAGACCCAGTACTTC.